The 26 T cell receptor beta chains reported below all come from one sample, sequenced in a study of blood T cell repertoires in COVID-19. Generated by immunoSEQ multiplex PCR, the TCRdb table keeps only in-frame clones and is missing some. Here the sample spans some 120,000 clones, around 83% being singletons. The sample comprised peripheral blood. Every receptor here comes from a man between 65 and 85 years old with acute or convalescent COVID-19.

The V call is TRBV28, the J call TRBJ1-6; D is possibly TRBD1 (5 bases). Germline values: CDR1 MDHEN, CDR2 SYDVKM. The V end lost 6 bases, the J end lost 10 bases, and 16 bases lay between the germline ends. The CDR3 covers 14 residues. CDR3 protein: CASSLGEGGSPLHF. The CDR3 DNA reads TGTGCCAGCAGCCTAGGGGAGGGAGGGTCACCCCTCCACTTT.

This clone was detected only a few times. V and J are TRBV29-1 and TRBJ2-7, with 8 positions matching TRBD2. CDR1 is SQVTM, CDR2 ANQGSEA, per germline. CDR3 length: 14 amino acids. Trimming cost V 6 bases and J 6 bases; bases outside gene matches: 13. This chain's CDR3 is CSVRRSAGVGEQYF. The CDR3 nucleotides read TGCAGCGTCCGTAGGTCAGCGGGAGTGGGCGAGCAGTACTTC.

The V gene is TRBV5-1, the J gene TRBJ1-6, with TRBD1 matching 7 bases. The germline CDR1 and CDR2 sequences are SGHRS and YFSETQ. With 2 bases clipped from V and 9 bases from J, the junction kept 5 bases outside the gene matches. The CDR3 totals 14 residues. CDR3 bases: TGCGCCAGCAGCTTCGGGACAGACAGTTCACCCCTCCACTTT. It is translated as CASSFGTDSSPLHF. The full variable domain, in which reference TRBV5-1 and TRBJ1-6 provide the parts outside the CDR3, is KAGVTQTPRYLIKTRGQQVTLSCSPISGHRSVSWYQQTPGQGLQFLFEYFSETQRNKGNFPGRFSGRQFSNSRSEMNVSTLELGDSALYLCASSFGTDSSPLHFGNGTRLTVT.

The CDR3 is CSVEGPRESYNEQFF. CDR3 bases: TGCAGCGTTGAGGGCCCCCGGGAGTCCTACAATGAGCAGTTCTTC. The chain is built from TRBV29-1 and TRBJ2-1, with a possible D match to TRBD2 (6 bases). V gave up 3 bases and J gave up 1 base, with 13 bases separating them. The germline V gene has CDR1 SQVTM and CDR2 ANQGSEA. The CDR3 loop spans 15 amino acids.

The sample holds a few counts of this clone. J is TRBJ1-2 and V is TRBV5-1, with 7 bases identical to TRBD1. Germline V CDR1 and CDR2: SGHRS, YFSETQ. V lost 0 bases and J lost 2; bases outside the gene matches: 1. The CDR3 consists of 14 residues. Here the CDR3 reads CASSLETGNYGYTF. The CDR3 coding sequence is TGCGCCAGCAGCTTGGAGACAGGGAACTATGGCTACACCTTC. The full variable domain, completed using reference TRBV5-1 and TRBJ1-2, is KAGVTQTPRYLIKTRGQQVTLSCSPISGHRSVSWYQQTPGQGLQFLFEYFSETQRNKGNFPGRFSGRQFSNSRSEMNVSTLELGDSALYLCASSLETGNYGYTFGSGTRLTVV.

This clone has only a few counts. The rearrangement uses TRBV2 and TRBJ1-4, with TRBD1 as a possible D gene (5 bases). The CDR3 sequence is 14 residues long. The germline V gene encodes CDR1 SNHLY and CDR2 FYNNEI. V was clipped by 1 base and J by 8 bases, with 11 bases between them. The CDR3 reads CASSEVRDPEKLFF. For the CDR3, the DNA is TGTGCCAGCAGTGAAGTCAGGGATCCCGAAAAACTGTTTTTT. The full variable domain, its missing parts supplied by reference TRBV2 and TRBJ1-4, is EPEVTQTPSHQVTQMGQEVILRCVPISNHLYFYWYRQILGQKVEFLVSFYNNEISEKSEIFDDQFSVERPDGSNFTLKIRSTKLEDSAMYFCASSEVRDPEKLFFGSGTQLSVL.

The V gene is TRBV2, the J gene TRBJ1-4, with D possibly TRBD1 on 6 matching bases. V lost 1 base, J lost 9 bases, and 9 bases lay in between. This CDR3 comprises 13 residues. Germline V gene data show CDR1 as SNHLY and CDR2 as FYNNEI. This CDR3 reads CASSEERGKKLFF. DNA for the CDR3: TGTGCCAGCAGTGAAGAAAGGGGGAAAAAACTGTTTTTT.

The CDR3 coding sequence is TGTGCCAGCAGCTTCTACTCTGGAAACACCATATATTTT. This sequence encodes CASSFYSGNTIYF. The rearrangement links TRBV5-4 to TRBJ1-3, with no clear D. Between the trimmed V and J ends, which lost 2 bases and 0 bases, there was a span of 3 bases. The V gene's germline CDR1 is SGHNT and CDR2 YYREEE (reference sequence). The CDR3 contains 13 residues.

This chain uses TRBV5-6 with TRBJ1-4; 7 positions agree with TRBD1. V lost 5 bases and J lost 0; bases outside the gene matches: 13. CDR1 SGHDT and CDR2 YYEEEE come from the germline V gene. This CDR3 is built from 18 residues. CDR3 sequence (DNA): TGTGCCAGCAGTCGAGGGGGACAGACTTTCGCAACTAATGAAAAACTGTTTTTT. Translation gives CASSRGGQTFATNEKLFF.

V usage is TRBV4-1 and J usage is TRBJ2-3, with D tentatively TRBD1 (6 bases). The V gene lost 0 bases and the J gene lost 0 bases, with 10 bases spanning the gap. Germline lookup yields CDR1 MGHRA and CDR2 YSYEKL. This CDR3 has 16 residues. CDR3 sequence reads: CASSQEGTPSTDTQYF. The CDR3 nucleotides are TGCGCCAGCAGCCAAGAGGGGACACCTAGCACAGATACGCAGTATTTT.

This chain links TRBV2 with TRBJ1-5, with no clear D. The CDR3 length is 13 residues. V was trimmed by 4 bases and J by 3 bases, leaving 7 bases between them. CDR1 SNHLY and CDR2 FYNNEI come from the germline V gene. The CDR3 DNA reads TGTGCCAGCAGTGGTGAGAACAATCAGCCCCAGCATTTT. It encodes CASSGENNQPQHF.

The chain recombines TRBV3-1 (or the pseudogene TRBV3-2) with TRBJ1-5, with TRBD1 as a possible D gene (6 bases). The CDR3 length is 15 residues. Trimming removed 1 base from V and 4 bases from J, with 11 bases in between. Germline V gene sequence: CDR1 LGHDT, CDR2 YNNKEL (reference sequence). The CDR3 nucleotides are TGTGCCAGCAGCCAAGGTCCAGGGGCGAATCAGCCCCAGCATTTT. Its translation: CASSQGPGANQPQHF.

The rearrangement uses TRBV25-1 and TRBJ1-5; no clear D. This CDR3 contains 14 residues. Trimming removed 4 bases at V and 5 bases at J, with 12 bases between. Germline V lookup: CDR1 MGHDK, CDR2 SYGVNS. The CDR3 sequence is CASSGEERHQPQHF. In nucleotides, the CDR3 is TGTGCCAGCAGTGGGGAGGAACGCCATCAGCCCCAGCATTTT.

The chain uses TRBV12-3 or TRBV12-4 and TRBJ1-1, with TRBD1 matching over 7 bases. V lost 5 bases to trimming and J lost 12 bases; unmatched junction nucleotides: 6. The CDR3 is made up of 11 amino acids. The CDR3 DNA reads TGTGCCAGCAGTCAAGGGACAGCAACTTTCTTT. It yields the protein CASSQGTATFF.

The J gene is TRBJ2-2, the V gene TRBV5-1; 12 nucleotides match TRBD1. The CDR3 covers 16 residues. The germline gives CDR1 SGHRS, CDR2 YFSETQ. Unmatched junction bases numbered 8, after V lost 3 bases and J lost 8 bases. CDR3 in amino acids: CASSSSGTGGLGELFF. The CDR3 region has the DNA TGCGCCAGCAGCTCCTCCGGGACAGGGGGCTTGGGGGAGCTGTTTTTT.

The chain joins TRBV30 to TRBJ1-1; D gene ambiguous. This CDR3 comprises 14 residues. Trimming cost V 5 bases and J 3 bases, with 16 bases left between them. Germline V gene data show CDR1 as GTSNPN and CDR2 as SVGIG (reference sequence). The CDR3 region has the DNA TGTGCCTGGCGTCGCCCCAACAAAGACACTGAAGCTTTCTTT. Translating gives CAWRRPNKDTEAFF.

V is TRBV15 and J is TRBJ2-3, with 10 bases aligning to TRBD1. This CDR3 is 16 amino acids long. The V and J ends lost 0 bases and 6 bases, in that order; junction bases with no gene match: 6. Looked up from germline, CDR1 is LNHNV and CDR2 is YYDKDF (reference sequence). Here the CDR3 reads CATSREDRGDSDTQYF. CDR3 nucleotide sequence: TGTGCCACCAGCAGAGAGGACAGGGGGGACTCCGATACGCAGTATTTT.

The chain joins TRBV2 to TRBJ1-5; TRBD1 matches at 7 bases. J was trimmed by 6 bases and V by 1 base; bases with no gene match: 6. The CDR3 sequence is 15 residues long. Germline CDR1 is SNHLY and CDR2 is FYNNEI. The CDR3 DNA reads TGTGCCAGCAGTGAAGGTTGGGGACAGACTCAGCCCCAGCATTTT. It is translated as CASSEGWGQTQPQHF.

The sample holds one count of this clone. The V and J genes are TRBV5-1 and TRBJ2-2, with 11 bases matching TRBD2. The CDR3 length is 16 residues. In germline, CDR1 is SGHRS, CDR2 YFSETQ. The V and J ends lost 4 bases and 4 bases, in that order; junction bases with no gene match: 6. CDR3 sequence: CASSIRLAGSTGELFF. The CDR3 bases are TGCGCCAGCAGCATTCGACTAGCGGGGTCCACCGGGGAGCTGTTTTTT.

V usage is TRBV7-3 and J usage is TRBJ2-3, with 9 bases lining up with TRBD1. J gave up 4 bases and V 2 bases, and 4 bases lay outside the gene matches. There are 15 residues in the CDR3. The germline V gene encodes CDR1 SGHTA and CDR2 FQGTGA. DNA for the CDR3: TGTGCCAGCAGCTTAGAAGGGACAGGGTCAGATACGCAGTATTTT. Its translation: CASSLEGTGSDTQYF. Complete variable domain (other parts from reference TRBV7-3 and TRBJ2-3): GAGVSQTPSNKVTEKGKYVELRCDPISGHTALYWYRQSLGQGPEFLIYFQGTGAADDSGLPNDRFFAVRPEGSVSTLKIQRTERGDSAVYLCASSLEGTGSDTQYFGPGTRLTVL.

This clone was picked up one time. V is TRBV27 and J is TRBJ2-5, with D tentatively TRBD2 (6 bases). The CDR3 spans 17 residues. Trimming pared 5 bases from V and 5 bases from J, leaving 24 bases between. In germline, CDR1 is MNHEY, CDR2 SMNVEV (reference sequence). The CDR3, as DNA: TGTGCCAGCAGTCTCTCTCCCCGTACAGGAGGGGCGGAGACCCAGTACTTC. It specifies CASSLSPRTGGAETQYF.

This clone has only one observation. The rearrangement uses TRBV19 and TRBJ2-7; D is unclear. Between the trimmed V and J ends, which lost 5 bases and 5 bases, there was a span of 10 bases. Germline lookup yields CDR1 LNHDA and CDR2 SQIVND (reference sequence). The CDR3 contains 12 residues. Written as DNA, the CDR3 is TGTGCCAGTAGTCAGAATCCCCACGAGCAGTACTTC. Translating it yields CASSQNPHEQYF.

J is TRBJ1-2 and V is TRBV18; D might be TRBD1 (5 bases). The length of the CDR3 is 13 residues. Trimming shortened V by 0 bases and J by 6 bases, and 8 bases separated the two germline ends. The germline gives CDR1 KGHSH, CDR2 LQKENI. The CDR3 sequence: CASSPPGEDGYTF. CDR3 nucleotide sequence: TGTGCCAGCTCACCACCAGGGGAGGATGGCTACACCTTC.

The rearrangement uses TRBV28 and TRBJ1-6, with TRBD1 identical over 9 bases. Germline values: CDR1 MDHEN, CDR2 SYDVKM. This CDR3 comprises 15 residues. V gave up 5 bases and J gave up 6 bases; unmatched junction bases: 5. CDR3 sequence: CASSRGQGTNSPLHF. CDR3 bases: TGTGCCAGCAGTCGAGGACAGGGGACTAATTCACCCCTCCACTTT.

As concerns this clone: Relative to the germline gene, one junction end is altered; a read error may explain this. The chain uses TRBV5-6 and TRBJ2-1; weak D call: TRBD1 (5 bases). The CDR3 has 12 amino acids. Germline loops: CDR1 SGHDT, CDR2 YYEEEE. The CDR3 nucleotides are TGTGCCAGCAGCTTGGATACAGGTCCGCTGGTCTTC. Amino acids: CASSLDTGPLVF.

The CDR3 is CASSPLPGQRNNEQFF. The CDR3 region has the DNA TGTGCCAGTAGTCCGTTGCCGGGACAACGTAACAATGAGCAGTTCTTC. The rearrangement links TRBV19 to TRBJ2-1, with a possible D match to TRBD1 (6 bases). V was pared by 5 bases and J by 5 bases, with 19 bases between. This CDR3 is built from 16 residues. Germline CDR1 LNHDA, CDR2 SQIVND (reference sequence).